This T cell receptor beta chain was sequenced in a study of blood T cell repertoires in COVID-19. Overall study: Samples taken during acute and convalescent COVID-19 were collected in the United States, Italy and Spain. The cDNA or gDNA used as material had been derived from T cells, B-cell-depleted T cells, or PBMCs.

Repertoires were generated with immunoSEQ multiplex PCR, while TCRdb's copy carries only in-frame clones and drops some. The sample yields tens of thousands of clones, about 87% seen once. The CDR3 sequence is 14 residues long. Germline assignment: CDR1 SGHRS and CDR2 YFSETQ. V lost 0 bases and J lost 5; bases outside the gene matches: 4. V is TRBV5-1 and J is TRBJ2-7; 8 nucleotides agree with TRBD1. Sequencing was done on a sample of peripheral blood. The source is a man between 35 and 55 years old with acute or convalescent COVID-19. The CDR3 nucleotides read TGCGCCAGCAGCTTGGGTGGGGGACAGGACGAGCAGTACTTC. This encodes CASSLGGGQDEQYF.